Listed below are T cell receptor beta chains from one sample, sequenced in a study of blood T cells in healthy people across ages. TCRdb passed the 5' RACE reads through MiXCR, listing each CDR3 protein once. The sample holds more than 650,000 distinct CDR3 sequences, roughly 25% seen once. These sequences were also reported in another study, on T cells of mothers and their children.

Material for sequencing was blood. The source is a boy younger than 18 in good health. Both conserved end residues are part of each CDR3. Fields, in order: D gene, J gene, clone size, V gene, CDR3 DNA, CDR3 protein. D genes are given only for firm matches. Clone size is stated in some rows and not others, as once, few, many or a class when expanded.

TRBD2 | TRBJ2-2 | . | TRBV6-6 | TGTGCCAGCAGTTTGAGCGGGGGGGCTTACACCGGGGAGCTGTTTTTT | CASSLSGGAYTGELFF
TRBD2 | TRBJ2-3 | . | TRBV20-1 | TGCAGTGCCCCCCCTGGGGATGTACTAGCGGGGCCCACAGATACGCAGTATTTT | CSAPPGDVLAGPTDTQYF
. | TRBJ2-5 | few | TRBV6-5 | TGTGCCAGCAGTTATACAAGACGCCTCATCAGGGAGACCCAGTACTTC | CASSYTRRLIRETQYF
. | TRBJ2-6 | few | TRBV7-8 | TGTGCCAGCAGCTTAGAACATGTGCGGGCCTCTGGGGCCAACGTCCTGACTTTC | CASSLEHVRASGANVLTF
TRBD1 | TRBJ2-1 | . | TRBV6-1 | TGTGCCAGCAGGAACCTCCGGGACAGGGCCGACAATGAGCAGTTCTTC | CASRNLRDRADNEQFF
. | TRBJ1-6 | . | TRBV5-4 | TGTGCCAGCAGCTCCCGGGCCGTCGATTCACCCCTCCACTTT | CASSSRAVDSPLHF
TRBD1 | TRBJ2-6 | many | TRBV2 | TGTGCCAGCAGTGGAACGGGACAGGGAACTTCTGGGGCCAACGTCCTGACTTTC | CASSGTGQGTSGANVLTF
. | TRBJ1-6 | . | TRBV12-3/TRBV12-4 | TGTGCCAGCAGTTTGCGGCAGGGATATTCACCCCTCCACTTT | CASSLRQGYSPLHF
TRBD2 | TRBJ2-7 | few | TRBV7-2 | TGTGCCAGCAGCGAACCCCGTAGCGGGGGGAACTACGAGCAGTGCTTC | CASSEPRSGGNYEQCF
TRBD1 | TRBJ1-1 | . | TRBV29-1 | TGCAGCGTGAAACCGGGACAGGGTATAGAGAACACTGAAGCTTTCTTT | CSVKPGQGIENTEAFF
. | TRBJ1-3 | . | TRBV7-9 | TGTGCCAGCAGCTTAAACGGCGAGGGCGACACCATATATTTT | CASSLNGEGDTIYF
. | TRBJ2-3 | . | TRBV2 | TGTGCCAGCAGTCCTGACAGGATAGATCTGGGTACGCAGTATTTT | CASSPDRIDLGTQYF
. | TRBJ2-6 | few | TRBV12-3/TRBV12-4 | TGTGCCAGCAGTTTAATGCGGCCCTCTGGGGCCAACGTCCTGACTTTC | CASSLMRPSGANVLTF
TRBD2 | TRBJ2-1 | . | TRBV5-5 | TGTGCCAGCAGCCGAGCGGGAGGGGGTGAGCAGTTCTTC | CASSRAGGGEQFF
TRBD1 | TRBJ2-7 | . | TRBV10-3 | TGTGCCATCTGGACAGGGGACTCCTACGAGCAGTACTTC | CAIWTGDSYEQYF
. | TRBJ2-3 | . | TRBV5-4 | TGTGCCAGCAGCTTGGCGGCTAGAGCTGATACGCAGTATTTT | CASSLAARADTQYF
TRBD1 | TRBJ2-5 | few | TRBV6-1 | TGTGCCGGCAGCCGGGACAGGGTCGTAGAGACCCAGTACTTC | CAGSRDRVVETQYF
TRBD2 | TRBJ2-1 | few | TRBV7-8 | TGTGCCAGCAGCTTGTCCCAGGGCGGGGGGATTTTCAATGAGCAGTTCTTC | CASSLSQGGGIFNEQFF
TRBD1 | TRBJ1-5 | few | TRBV7-9 | TGTGCCAGCAGCTTAGACGAGGACAGGGCCGGGCAGCCCCAGCATTTT | CASSLDEDRAGQPQHF
. | TRBJ2-5 | . | TRBV29-1 | TGCAGCGGGCAGGGGTCACAAGAGACCCAGTACTTC | CSGQGSQETQYF
. | TRBJ1-5 | . | TRBV2 | TGTGCCAGCGGGGCGAGGGCAGCCCGGGGCAATCAGCCCCAGCATTTT | CASGARAARGNQPQHF
. | TRBJ2-1 | . | TRBV13 | TGTGCCAGCAAGGATACAGGGATAGATAAAAATGAGCAGTTCTTC | CASKDTGIDKNEQFF
. | TRBJ1-1 | few | TRBV10-2 | TGCGCCAGCAGTGAGTTGAACACTGAAGCTTTCTTT | CASSELNTEAFF
. | TRBJ2-6 | few | TRBV28 | TGTGCCAGCAGTTTATCCAGAACCGTCCCTCCGAGCTCTGGGGCCAACGTCCTGACTTTC | CASSLSRTVPPSSGANVLTF
TRBD1 | TRBJ1-5 | . | TRBV7-9 | TGTGCCAGCAGCGTAACAGGGGGCTATCAGCCCCAGCATTTT | CASSVTGGYQPQHF
TRBD1 | TRBJ1-1 | . | TRBV20-1 | TGCAGTGCTAGAGGACAGGGGGCGCAGGGAACTGAAGCTTTCTTT | CSARGQGAQGTEAFF
. | TRBJ1-2 | . | TRBV3-1 | TGTGCCAGCGGCCAAATCGCCTATGGCTACACCTTC | CASGQIAYGYTF
. | TRBJ2-7 | few | TRBV15 | TGTGCCACCAGCAGAGATAAGGGGTCGCTCGAGCAGTACTTC | CATSRDKGSLEQYF
. | TRBJ2-5 | . | TRBV7-9 | TGTGCCAGCAGCAAAGGACAGCGGGAGACCCAGTACTTC | CASSKGQRETQYF
TRBD1 | TRBJ2-1 | many | TRBV6-5 | TGTGCCAGCAGTTACAAGGGACAGGGCTTCTTACAATACAATGAGCAGTTCTTC | CASSYKGQGFLQYNEQFF
. | TRBJ1-2 | . | TRBV6-5 | TGTGCCAGCAGTTACTCGCGTACAGACAACTATGGCTACACCTTC | CASSYSRTDNYGYTF
. | TRBJ2-3 | . | TRBV2 | TGTGCCAGCAGTGATATAGGGAGGGATACGCAGTATTTT | CASSDIGRDTQYF
. | TRBJ1-1 | . | TRBV28 | TGTGCCAGCACCGCGAACACTGAAGCTTTCTTT | CASTANTEAFF
TRBD1 | TRBJ1-4 | few | TRBV7-2 | TGTGCCAGCAGCTCCAACAGGGGGCTGAAACTGTTTTTT | CASSSNRGLKLFF
. | TRBJ2-7 | few | TRBV5-6 | TGTGCCAGCAGCTTGGTCCGATTCTACGAGCAGTACTTC | CASSLVRFYEQYF
. | TRBJ2-5 | . | TRBV20-1 | TGCAGTGCAACAGACTGGACAGAGTCTCAAGAGACCCAGTACTTC | CSATDWTESQETQYF
TRBD2 | TRBJ2-5 | . | TRBV7-9 | TGTGCCAGCAGCTTAGTAGGAGTAAGCGGGGAAGAGACCCAGTACTTC | CASSLVGVSGEETQYF
. | TRBJ1-2 | few | TRBV29-1 | TGCAGCGTTGTGCCTTTCGAGGGCTACACCTTC | CSVVPFEGYTF
TRBD1 | TRBJ1-2 | . | TRBV5-6 | TGTGCCAGCAGCTCAGAACAGGGGGCGGTTCTAGCTAACTATGGCTACACCTTC | CASSSEQGAVLANYGYTF
TRBD1 | TRBJ1-1 | few | TRBV20-1 | TGCAGTGCCACTGTAGGGGGCAACACTGAAGCTTTCTTT | CSATVGGNTEAFF
. | TRBJ2-7 | . | TRBV4-2 | TGTGCCAGCAGCCAAGAAATGCTCTCCTACGAGCAGTACTTC | CASSQEMLSYEQYF
. | TRBJ1-5 | few | TRBV12-3/TRBV12-4 | TGTGCCAGCAGCCTTGGGGACAAAAATCAGCCCCAGCATTTT | CASSLGDKNQPQHF
. | TRBJ1-6 | few | TRBV12-3/TRBV12-4 | TGTGCCAGCACCGCTTTACAGGGATACTCACCCCTCCACTTT | CASTALQGYSPLHF
. | TRBJ2-1 | . | TRBV2 | TGTGCCAGCAGTGAGGAAGAAGCTACAGGGTTCGCGCAGTTCTTC | CASSEEEATGFAQFF
TRBD1 | TRBJ2-7 | . | TRBV20-1 | TGCAGTGCCCGACCCGGGACAGGGGGCAACGAGCAGTACTTC | CSARPGTGGNEQYF
TRBD1 | TRBJ1-2 | . | TRBV20-1 | TGCAGGTCGACAGGGAGATATGGCTACACCTTC | CRSTGRYGYTF
. | TRBJ2-3 | few | TRBV3-1 | TGTGCCAGCAGCCAAAGCCTTGTGGCAGATACGCAGTATTTT | CASSQSLVADTQYF
. | TRBJ2-3 | few | TRBV30 | TGTGCCTGGAGCGAGAGCTACACAGATACGCAGTATTTT | CAWSESYTDTQYF
TRBD1 | TRBJ2-1 | . | TRBV4-1 | TGCGCCAGCAGCCCCCTGGGCAGGGGGTCCTACAATGAGCAGTTCTTC | CASSPLGRGSYNEQFF
TRBD1 | TRBJ2-5 | . | TRBV20-1 | TGCAGTGCTAGAGACCCGGAGCAGGGGGAGGAGACCCAGTACTTC | CSARDPEQGEETQYF
. | TRBJ2-1 | . | TRBV20-1 | TGCAGTGCTAGGGCAGCTTCCTACAATGAGCAGTTCTTC | CSARAASYNEQFF